This is a list of T cell receptor beta chains from one sample in a study of cytomegalovirus exposure and HLA in healthy donors. Sequencing used immunoSEQ multiplex PCR; TCRdb keeps in-frame clones, though not all of them. The sample yields about 130,000 clones, around 80% seen once. The sequenced material came from PBMCs. The receptors were sampled from a boy younger than 10 in good health and CMV-seronegative. Both conserved end residues are part of each CDR3. The D gene is left open where the match is weak. Some rows mark clone size as missing; the rest say once, few, many or name a class of expanded clone.

v_gene,d_gene,abundance,j_gene,CDR3nt,CDR3aa
TRBV6-5,TRBD2,.,TRBJ2-7,TGTGCCAGCACCTCGGGGGGGTATGACGAGCAGTACTTC,CASTSGGYDEQYF
TRBV4-3,.,.,TRBJ2-7,TGCGCCAGCAGCCAATCACAGGGTAGCTACGAGCAGTACTTC,CASSQSQGSYEQYF
TRBV13,.,.,TRBJ1-2,TGTGCCAGCAGCTTAGGATCTCCCCGGATAAGGGGCTATGGCTACACCTTC,CASSLGSPRIRGYGYTF
TRBV5-1,.,.,TRBJ2-5,TGCGCCAGCAGCTTGCGAGGAGAGGAGACCCAGTACTTC,CASSLRGEETQYF
TRBV4-3,TRBD1,.,TRBJ2-7,TGCGCCAGCAGCCAAGATTATGGGACAGGGTACGAGCAGTACTTC,CASSQDYGTGYEQYF
TRBV5-1,.,few,TRBJ1-1,TGCGCCAGCAGCTCACAAACTTGGAGAACCACTGAAGCTTTCTTT,CASSSQTWRTTEAFF
TRBV2,TRBD1,.,TRBJ1-2,TGTGCCAGTTCCCCCGGGACAGGGGTGGAGGGTGGCTACACCTTC,CASSPGTGVEGGYTF
TRBV11-3,.,.,TRBJ1-1,TGTGCCAGCAGCGTCGGGGGGTGGGGTTCGGACACTGAAGCTTTCTTT,CASSVGGWGSDTEAFF
TRBV6-1,TRBD1,.,TRBJ1-2,TGTGCCAGCAGTGAAGACGGGGACAGGGCAGAGGGCTACACCTTC,CASSEDGDRAEGYTF
TRBV9,.,.,TRBJ2-3,TGTGCCAGCAGCGTAGGTAGGACTACCACAGATACGCAGTATTTT,CASSVGRTTTDTQYF
TRBV2,.,.,TRBJ1-4,TGTGCCAGCAAACCCGGGGGAAATGAAAAACTGTTTTTT,CASKPGGNEKLFF
TRBV10-3,.,.,TRBJ1-2,TGTGCCATCAGTGAGGGTGGCGGCTACACCTTC,CAISEGGGYTF
TRBV27,.,once,TRBJ2-1,TGTGCCAGCAGTTTCGGGACTCAGAAGCTAGTCAATGAGCAGTTCTTC,CASSFGTQKLVNEQFF
TRBV2,.,.,TRBJ2-1,TGTGCCAGCACCCTTGAGGACAATGAGCAGTTCTTC,CASTLEDNEQFF
TRBV7-9,TRBD1,.,TRBJ1-3,TGTGCCAGCAGCTTACTACAGGGGGCCTTCTCTGGAAACACCATATATTTT,CASSLLQGAFSGNTIYF
TRBV7-6,TRBD2,.,TRBJ2-3,TGTGCCAGCAGCTCCTGGACTAGCGGGAGGGCAGATACGCAGTATTTT,CASSSWTSGRADTQYF
TRBV5-6,.,.,TRBJ1-1,TGTGCCAGCAGCTTGGTCGGACACCCGCCGGGCACTGAAGCTTTCTTT,CASSLVGHPPGTEAFF
TRBV5-1,TRBD2,.,TRBJ2-1,TGCGCCAGCAGCTTGGAACTAGCGAGGCCCTACAATGAGCAGTTCTTC,CASSLELARPYNEQFF
TRBV7-9,TRBD1,.,TRBJ1-1,TGTGCCAGCAGCGACCGACAGGGGGCTTTGGGTACGGCTTTCTTT,CASSDRQGALGTAFF
TRBV6-4,.,.,TRBJ2-3,TGTGCCAGCAGTGACATCTATTCTAGCACAGATACGCAGTATTTT,CASSDIYSSTDTQYF
TRBV7-2,.,.,TRBJ2-1,TGTGCCAGCAGCTCCAGCGGGACACTTGACAATGAGCAGTTCTTC,CASSSSGTLDNEQFF
TRBV4-1,TRBD1,.,TRBJ2-1,TGCGCCAGCAGCCAAGACCCGAGAGGACAGGGAGTCAATGAGCAGTTCTTC,CASSQDPRGQGVNEQFF
TRBV5-6,TRBD1,once,TRBJ2-7,TGTGCCAGCAGCTCGCGACAGGGTGAGTTTTACTACGAGCAGTACTTC,CASSSRQGEFYYEQYF
TRBV4-2,.,few,TRBJ1-1,TGTGCCAGCAGCCAAGATTGGCAGGGCACTGAAGCTTTCTTT,CASSQDWQGTEAFF
TRBV10-3,.,.,TRBJ2-1,TGTGCCATCAGTGAGGGGGGGAGCTCCTACAATGAGCAGTTCTTC,CAISEGGSSYNEQFF
TRBV6-5,.,.,TRBJ1-5,TGTGCCAGCATGGCTCGCGGGTATAGCAATCAGCCCCAGCATTTT,CASMARGYSNQPQHF
TRBV5-1,TRBD1,.,TRBJ1-2,TGCGCCAGCAGCGCCGGGACAGTTAACTATGGCTACACCTTC,CASSAGTVNYGYTF
TRBV9,.,.,TRBJ2-7,TGTGCCAGCAGCGTAGATGGAGGGGCCAACTCCTACGAGCAGTACTTC,CASSVDGGANSYEQYF
TRBV9,.,.,TRBJ1-5,TGTGCCAGCAGCGTAGATAGCGATTTTAATCAGCCCCAGCATTTT,CASSVDSDFNQPQHF
TRBV30,.,.,TRBJ2-1,TGTGCCTGGAGTGTACCGTCGGTAAGTCTTCTGGGAGATGAGCAGTTCTTC,CAWSVPSVSLLGDEQFF
TRBV6-1,TRBD1,.,TRBJ1-4,TGTGCCAGCAGTCCAAGGGGACAGGGGGGTGAAAAACTGTTTTTT,CASSPRGQGGEKLFF
TRBV18,TRBD1,.,TRBJ2-1,TGTGCCAGCTCACGCTACGACAGGGGCCCTTCCTACAATGAGCAGTTCTTC,CASSRYDRGPSYNEQFF
TRBV10-1,.,.,TRBJ1-1,TGCGCCAGCAGTGACAACAGGGATCAGGAGAACACTGAAGCTTTCTTT,CASSDNRDQENTEAFF
TRBV5-8,TRBD1,once,TRBJ1-5,TGTGCCAGCAGCCTGGGACAGGGAGGCAATCAGCCCCAGCATTTT,CASSLGQGGNQPQHF
TRBV4-1,TRBD2,.,TRBJ2-5,TGCGCCAGCAGCCAGGGAGGGGAGACCCAGTACTTC,CASSQGGETQYF
TRBV2,TRBD1,.,TRBJ1-1,TGTGCCAGCAGTGAAGCGGGGGACAGCTATAACACTGAAGCTTTCTTT,CASSEAGDSYNTEAFF
TRBV9,.,.,TRBJ1-5,TGTGCCAGCAGCGCCACAGGGAATAGCAATCAGCCCCAGCATTTT,CASSATGNSNQPQHF
TRBV4-3,.,once,TRBJ2-7,TGCGCCAGCAGCCAAAATAGAAACTCCTACGAGCAGTACTTC,CASSQNRNSYEQYF
TRBV4-2,TRBD2,once,TRBJ2-1,TGTGCCAGCAGCCAAGATTTCGGGGGGGCGTCTGAGCAGTTCTTC,CASSQDFGGASEQFF
TRBV7-9,.,.,TRBJ1-1,TGTGCCAGCAGCTTAGATTTTTGGAGGGGCACTGAAGCTTTCTTT,CASSLDFWRGTEAFF
TRBV27,TRBD1,.,TRBJ1-1,TGTGCCAGCAGTGACCGGACAGGGGGAGGGGACACTGAAGCTTTCTTT,CASSDRTGGGDTEAFF
TRBV2,.,few,TRBJ1-6,TGTGCCAGCAGCGAAAGAGCTTACTCCTATAATTCACCCCTCCACTTT,CASSERAYSYNSPLHF
TRBV25-1,.,medium-sized,TRBJ1-1,TGTGCCAGCAGTGAATATGGAGCGGCTGAAGCTTTCTTT,CASSEYGAAEAFF
TRBV7-2,TRBD2,.,TRBJ2-1,TGTGCCAGCAGCCCCTCGAGCGGGGGCCCATACTATGAGCAGTTCTTC,CASSPSSGGPYYEQFF
TRBV2,.,.,TRBJ2-4,TGTGCCAGCAGTGAAACTGGAGGGGATAAAAACATTCAGTACTTC,CASSETGGDKNIQYF
TRBV9,TRBD1,.,TRBJ2-5,TGTGCCAGCAGCGTTTGGACAGGGTCCATCGGGGAGACCCAGTACTTC,CASSVWTGSIGETQYF
TRBV5-6,.,.,TRBJ2-1,TGTGCCAGCAGCTTGTCCGGGAGTGAGCAGTTCTTC,CASSLSGSEQFF
TRBV6-6,.,.,TRBJ2-7,TGTGCCAGCAGGCGCCAGGTCCTCTCCTACGAGCAGTACTTC,CASRRQVLSYEQYF
TRBV10-3,TRBD1,.,TRBJ1-2,TGTGCCATCAGTGACCTGGATCCGGGACAGGGATGGGGCTCCCACACCTTC,CAISDLDPGQGWGSHTF
TRBV7-9,TRBD2,.,TRBJ2-5,TGTGCCAGCAGCCGCCAACCTCTAGCGGGAGAAATAGAAGAGACCCAGTACTTC,CASSRQPLAGEIEETQYF
TRBV4-3,TRBD2,.,TRBJ2-3,TGCGCCAGCAGCCAACTCGGGGGGGCTGGGGCAGATACGCAGTATTTT,CASSQLGGAGADTQYF
TRBV7-8,.,.,TRBJ1-4,TGTGCCAGCAGCTTTTCGGGGATGGGATATGAAAAACTGTTTTTT,CASSFSGMGYEKLFF
TRBV6-5,.,.,TRBJ2-7,TGTGCCAGCAGTTACTCGCCAGGGGCCTACGAGCAGTACTTC,CASSYSPGAYEQYF
TRBV7-2,TRBD1,.,TRBJ2-3,TGTGCCAGCAGCCTGGTGGTCTCGTGGGCTGGTCAGGGGGCGCAGTATTTT,CASSLVVSWAGQGAQYF
TRBV7-2,.,.,TRBJ2-3,TGTGCCAGCAGCCCTGAGTACCTACGGACAGATACGCAGTATTTT,CASSPEYLRTDTQYF
TRBV30,.,once,TRBJ2-3,TGTGCCTGGAGTGTACAAGTGGGGAGGAGGTCAGATACGCAGTATTTT,CAWSVQVGRRSDTQYF
TRBV5-8,.,few,TRBJ1-6,TGTGCCAGCAGCTTGGCCAGGCAGGAATATAATTCACCCCTCCACTTT,CASSLARQEYNSPLHF
TRBV9,.,.,TRBJ2-2,TGTGCCAGCAGCGAAAAGGGGTGGGACTTTGGGGGGAGTCGGGAGCTGTTTTTT,CASSEKGWDFGGSRELFF
TRBV19,.,.,TRBJ1-2,TGTGCCAGTAGTCCTACAGGAGCCTATGGCTACACCTTC,CASSPTGAYGYTF